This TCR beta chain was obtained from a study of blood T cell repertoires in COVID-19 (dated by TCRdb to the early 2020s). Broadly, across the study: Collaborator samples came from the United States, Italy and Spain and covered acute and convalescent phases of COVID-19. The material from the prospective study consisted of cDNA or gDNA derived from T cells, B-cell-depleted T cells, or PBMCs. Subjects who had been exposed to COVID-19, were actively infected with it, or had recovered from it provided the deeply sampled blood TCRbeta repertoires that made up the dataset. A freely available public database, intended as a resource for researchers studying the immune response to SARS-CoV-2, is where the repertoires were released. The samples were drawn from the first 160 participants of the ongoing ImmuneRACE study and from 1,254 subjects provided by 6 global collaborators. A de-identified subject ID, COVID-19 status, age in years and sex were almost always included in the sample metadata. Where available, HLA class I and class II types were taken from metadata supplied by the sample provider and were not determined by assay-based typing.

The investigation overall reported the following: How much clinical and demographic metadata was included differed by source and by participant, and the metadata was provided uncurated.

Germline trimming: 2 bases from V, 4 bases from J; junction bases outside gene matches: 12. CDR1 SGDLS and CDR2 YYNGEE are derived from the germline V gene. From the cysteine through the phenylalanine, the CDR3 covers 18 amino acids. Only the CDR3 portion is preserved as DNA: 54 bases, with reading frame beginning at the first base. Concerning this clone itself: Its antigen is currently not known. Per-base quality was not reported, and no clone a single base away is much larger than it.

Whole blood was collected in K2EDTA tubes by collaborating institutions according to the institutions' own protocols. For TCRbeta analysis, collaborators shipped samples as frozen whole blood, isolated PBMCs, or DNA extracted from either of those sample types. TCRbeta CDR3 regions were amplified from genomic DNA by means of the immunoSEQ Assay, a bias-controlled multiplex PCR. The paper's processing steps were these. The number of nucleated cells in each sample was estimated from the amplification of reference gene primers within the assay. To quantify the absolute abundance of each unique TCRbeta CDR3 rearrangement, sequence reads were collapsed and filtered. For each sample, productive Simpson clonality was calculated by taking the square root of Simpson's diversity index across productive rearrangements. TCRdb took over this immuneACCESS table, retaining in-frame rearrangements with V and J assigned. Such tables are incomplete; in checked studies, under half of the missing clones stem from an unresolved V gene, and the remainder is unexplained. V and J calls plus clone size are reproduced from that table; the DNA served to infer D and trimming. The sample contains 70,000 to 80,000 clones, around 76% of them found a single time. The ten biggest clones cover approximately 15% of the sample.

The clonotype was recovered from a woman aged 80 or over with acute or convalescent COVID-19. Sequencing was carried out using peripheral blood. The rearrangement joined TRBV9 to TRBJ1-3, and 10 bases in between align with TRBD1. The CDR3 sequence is CASSVGGWKTGGGNTIYF. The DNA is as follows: TGTGCCAGCAGCGTTGGGGGATGGAAGACAGGGGGCGGAAACACCATATATTTT.